What follows describes a single TCR beta chain. Its cognate antigen is unknown. Alongside a J-beta primer mix, a sample-barcoded 5' primer served in a second PCR lasting about 7 to 12 cycles. TCRdb redid the calling of the 5' RACE reads with MiXCR, one entry per CDR3 protein. Found here are approximately 780,000 distinct CDR3 sequences, roughly 25% of them singletons; the top ten hold under 3%. The entry originates in a study of blood T cells in healthy people across ages. Whole-study results and caveats: TCR beta diversity tracked closely with naive T cell percentage. Roughly linear age-related decline in beta diversity appeared, significant by age 40.

This CDR3 is built from 16 residues. Looked up from germline, CDR1 is LGHDT and CDR2 is YNNKEL (reference sequence). V lost 3 bases and J lost 12; bases outside the gene matches: 10. This sample also belongs to another study, concerning T cells of mothers and their children. As reported in that work: Healthy Caucasian mothers, a few in number, and their six children were the donors. When mothers and children were related, their normalized repertoire overlap, which was always slightly higher, did not differ significantly from that of unrelated pairs.

This TCR derives from a boy younger than 18 in good health. Input material: blood. The rearrangement links TRBV3-1 to TRBJ2-1; TRBD2 matches 14 bases. CDR3 amino acids: CASSHPGTSGGWGQFF. CDR3 bases: TGTGCCAGCAGCCACCCCGGGACTAGCGGGGGCTGGGGGCAGTTCTTC.